Below, one T cell receptor (beta chain) is given with its context. The target of this receptor is not known. Base qualities are not provided; no much larger clone lies one nucleotide away. The study tested focal radiation therapy combined with CTLA-4 blockade (ipilimumab) in patients with chemo-refractory metastatic non-small-cell lung cancer. The data are from a study of radiotherapy plus CTLA-4 blockade in lung cancer (dated by TCRdb to between 2017 and 2018). Concerning the study at large: Objective responses occurred in roughly a sixth of enrolled patients, and around 29% achieved disease control. The study at large found these results: Increased serum interferon-beta after radiation, together with early dynamic changes in blood T cell clones, were reported to be the strongest predictors of response. TCR clones derived from tumors expanded in peripheral blood after treatment with radiotherapy and ipilimumab.

Library construction relied on the immunoSEQ multiplex PCR assay. The table comes from immuneACCESS by way of TCRdb, which keeps in-frame sequences with V and J called. Part of the clones is missing from these tables; in studies checked, under half for an unresolved V gene and the rest for unknown reasons. Within this sample are about 100,000 clones, with roughly 85% of them counted one time only. The ten largest account for over 0.75% of the sample. The sequence derives from a human donor with non-small cell lung cancer who had stable disease on radiotherapy plus ipilimumab. This sample comprised peripheral blood, obtained from a patient treated with radiotherapy plus ipilimumab.

The nucleotides read TGTGCCAGCAGCCAAAACACCGGGACTGGGGGGAGTGAGCAGTTCTTC. This is translated as CASSQNTGTGGSEQFF. The receptor chain draws on TRBV7-2 and TRBJ2-1, with TRBD2 tentatively as D gene (6 bases match). From the cysteine up to the phenylalanine, the CDR3 has a length of 16 residues. The read is trimmed to its CDR3 DNA, 48 bases read in frame from base 1. V is pared back by 5 bases and J by 9 bases, with 23 bases lying between the germline termini. In the germline V gene, CDR1 corresponds to SGHTA and CDR2 to FQGNSA.